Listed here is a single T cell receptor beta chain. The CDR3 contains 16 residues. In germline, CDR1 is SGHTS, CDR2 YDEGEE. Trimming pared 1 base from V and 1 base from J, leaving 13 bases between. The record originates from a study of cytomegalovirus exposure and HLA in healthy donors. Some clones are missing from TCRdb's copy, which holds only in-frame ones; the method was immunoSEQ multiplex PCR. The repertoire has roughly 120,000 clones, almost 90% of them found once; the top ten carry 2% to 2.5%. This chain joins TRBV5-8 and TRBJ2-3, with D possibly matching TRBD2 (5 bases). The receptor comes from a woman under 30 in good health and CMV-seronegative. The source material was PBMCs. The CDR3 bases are TGTGCCAGCAGCTTGAAGTGGGAGCGTGGCACAGATACGCAGTATTTT. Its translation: CASSLKWERGTDTQYF.